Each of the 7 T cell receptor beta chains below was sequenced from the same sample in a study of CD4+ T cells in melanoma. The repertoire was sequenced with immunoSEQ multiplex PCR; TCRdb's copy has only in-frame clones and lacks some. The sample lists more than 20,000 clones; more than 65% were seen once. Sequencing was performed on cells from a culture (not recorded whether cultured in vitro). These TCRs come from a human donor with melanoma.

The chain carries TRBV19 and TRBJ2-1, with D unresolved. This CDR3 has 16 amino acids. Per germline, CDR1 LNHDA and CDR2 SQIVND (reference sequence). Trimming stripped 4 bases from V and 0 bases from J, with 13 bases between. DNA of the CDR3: TGTGCCAGTAGTAGAAAAGCGAAAAGCTCCTACAATGAGCAGTTCTTC. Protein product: CASSRKAKSSYNEQFF.

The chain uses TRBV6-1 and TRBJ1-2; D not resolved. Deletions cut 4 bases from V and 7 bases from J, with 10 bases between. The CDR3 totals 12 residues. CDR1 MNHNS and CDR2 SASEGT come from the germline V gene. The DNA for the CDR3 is TGTGCCAGCAGTGTCGCGGGAGGTGGCTACACCTTC. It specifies CASSVAGGGYTF.

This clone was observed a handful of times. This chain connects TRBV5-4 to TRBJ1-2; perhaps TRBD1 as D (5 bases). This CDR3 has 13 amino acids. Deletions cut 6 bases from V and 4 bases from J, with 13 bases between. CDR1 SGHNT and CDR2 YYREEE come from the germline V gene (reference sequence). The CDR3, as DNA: TGTGCCAGCAACGTGGGGGGGAGCTATGGCTACACCTTC. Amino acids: CASNVGGSYGYTF.

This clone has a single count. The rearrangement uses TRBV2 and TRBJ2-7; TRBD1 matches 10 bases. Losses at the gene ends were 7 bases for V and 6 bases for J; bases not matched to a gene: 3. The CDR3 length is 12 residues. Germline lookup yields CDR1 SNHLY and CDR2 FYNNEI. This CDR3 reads CASTGQGVEQYF. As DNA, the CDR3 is TGTGCCAGCACCGGACAGGGGGTCGAGCAGTACTTC. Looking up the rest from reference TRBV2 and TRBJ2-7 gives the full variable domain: EPEVTQTPSHQVTQMGQEVILRCVPISNHLYFYWYRQILGQKVEFLVSFYNNEISEKSEIFDDQFSVERPDGSNFTLKIRSTKLEDSAMYFCASTGQGVEQYFGPGTRLTVT.

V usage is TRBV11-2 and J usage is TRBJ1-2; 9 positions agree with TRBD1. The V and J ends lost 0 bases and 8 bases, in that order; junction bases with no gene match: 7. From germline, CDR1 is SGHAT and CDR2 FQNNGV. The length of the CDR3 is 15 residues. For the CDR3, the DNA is TGTGCCAGCAGCTTAGATAGGGGACAGGGAACAGGCTACACCTTC. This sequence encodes CASSLDRGQGTGYTF.

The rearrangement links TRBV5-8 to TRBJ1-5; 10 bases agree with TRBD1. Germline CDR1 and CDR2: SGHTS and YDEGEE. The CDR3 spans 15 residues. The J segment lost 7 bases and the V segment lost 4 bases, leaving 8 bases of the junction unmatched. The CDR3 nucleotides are TGTGCCAGCAGCCAGGGGGACAGGGGAACCCAGCCCCAGCATTTT. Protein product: CASSQGDRGTQPQHF.

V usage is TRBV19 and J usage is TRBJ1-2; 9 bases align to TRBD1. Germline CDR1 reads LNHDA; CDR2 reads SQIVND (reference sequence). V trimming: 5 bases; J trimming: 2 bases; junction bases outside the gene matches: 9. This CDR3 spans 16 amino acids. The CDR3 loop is CASSPWWTGENYGYTF. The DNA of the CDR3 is TGTGCCAGTAGTCCCTGGTGGACAGGGGAGAACTATGGCTACACCTTC.